This T cell receptor (beta chain) was obtained from a study of Tregs in tolerant kidney transplant recipients. Overall study results and limits: For some patients, primers changed over time, blocking nucleotide-level comparison.

Unstimulated regulatory T cells (CD4+CD25+CD127-), CD4+CD25- non-regulatory cells, CD4 and CD8 cells were FACS-sorted from thawed PBMCs. Profiled with immunoSEQ multiplex PCR; TCRdb holds only in-frame clones, not every one. The sample contains roughly 66,000 clones, roughly 90% of which appear only once. The CDR3 has 15 amino acids. The V segment lost 2 bases and the J segment 2 bases; nucleotides outside the gene matches: 6. CDR1 and CDR2 from the germline V gene are SGDLS and YYNGEE. For this clone: Its antigen is unknown.

The chain joins TRBV9 to TRBJ2-7; the match to TRBD2 covers 8 bases. Here the sequenced sample was CD8+ T cells from blood, taken before the transplant. The sequence came from a human donor who received a combined kidney and bone marrow transplant. The CDR3 nucleotides read TGTGCCAGCAGCGTGTTTAGCGGGGTTACCTACGAGCAGTACTTC. Translation gives CASSVFSGVTYEQYF.